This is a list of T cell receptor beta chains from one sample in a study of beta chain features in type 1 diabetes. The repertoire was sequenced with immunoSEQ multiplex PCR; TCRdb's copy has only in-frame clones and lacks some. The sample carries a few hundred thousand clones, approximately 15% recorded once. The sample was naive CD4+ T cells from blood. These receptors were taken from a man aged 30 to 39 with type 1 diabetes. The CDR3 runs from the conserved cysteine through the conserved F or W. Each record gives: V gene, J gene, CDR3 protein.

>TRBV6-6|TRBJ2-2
CASSYTGTYTGELFF
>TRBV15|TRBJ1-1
CATSRSRKNTEAFF
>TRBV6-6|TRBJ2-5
CASSYSGGSQETQYF
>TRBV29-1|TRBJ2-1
CSVDPQNYNEQFF
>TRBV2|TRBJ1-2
CASSRQTGRGYTF
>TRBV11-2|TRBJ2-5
CASSLGPGPQETQYF
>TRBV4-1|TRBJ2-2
CASSQVDRDVGELFF
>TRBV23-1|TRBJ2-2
CASSQGNAEPGHTGELFF
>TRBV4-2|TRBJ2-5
CASSSRGGGEETQYF
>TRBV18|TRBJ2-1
CASSPPQVDYFDEQFF
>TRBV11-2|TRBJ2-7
CASSLAGYEQYF
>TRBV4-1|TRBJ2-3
CASSPLGLAGGSTDTQYF
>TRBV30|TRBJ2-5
CAWSFIAGGRETQYF
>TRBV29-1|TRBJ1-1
CSVDQEGAFF
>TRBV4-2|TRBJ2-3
CASSPREQDTQYF